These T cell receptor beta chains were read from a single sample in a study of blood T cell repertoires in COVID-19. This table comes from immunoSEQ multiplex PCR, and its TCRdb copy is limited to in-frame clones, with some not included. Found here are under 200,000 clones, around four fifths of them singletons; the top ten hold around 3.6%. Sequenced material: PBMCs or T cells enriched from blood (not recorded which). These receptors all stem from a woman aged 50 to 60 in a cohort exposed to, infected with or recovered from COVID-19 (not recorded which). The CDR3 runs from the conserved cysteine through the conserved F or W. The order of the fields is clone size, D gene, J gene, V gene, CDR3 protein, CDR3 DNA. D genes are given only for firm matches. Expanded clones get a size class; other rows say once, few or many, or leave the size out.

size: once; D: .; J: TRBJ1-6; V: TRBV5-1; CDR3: CASSLSGRENSPLHF; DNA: TGCGCCAGCAGCTTGAGTGGGCGGGAAAATTCACCCCTCCACTTT
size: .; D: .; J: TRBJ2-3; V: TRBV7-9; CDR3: CASSSKIGGANPDTQYF; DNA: TGTGCCAGCAGCTCAAAAATTGGGGGGGCGAACCCAGATACGCAGTATTTT
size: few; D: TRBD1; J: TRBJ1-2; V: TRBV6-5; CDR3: CASRRTGAPFGYTF; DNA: TGTGCCAGCAGGCGGACAGGGGCCCCATTCGGCTACACCTTC
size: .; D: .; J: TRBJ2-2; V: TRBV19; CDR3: CASGRQGFTGELFF; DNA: TGTGCCAGTGGGAGGCAGGGATTCACCGGGGAGCTGTTTTTT
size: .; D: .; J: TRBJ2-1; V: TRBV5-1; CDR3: CASSLGDNYNEQFF; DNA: TGCGCCAGCAGCTTGGGCGACAACTACAATGAGCAGTTCTTC
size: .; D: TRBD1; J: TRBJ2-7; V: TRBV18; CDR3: CASSSRDSSYEQYF; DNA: TGTGCCAGCTCGTCTCGGGACAGCTCCTACGAGCAGTACTTC
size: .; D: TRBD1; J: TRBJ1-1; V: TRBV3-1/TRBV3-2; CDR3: CASRPQGASTEAFF; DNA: TGTGCCAGCAGGCCACAGGGGGCGAGTACTGAAGCTTTCTTT
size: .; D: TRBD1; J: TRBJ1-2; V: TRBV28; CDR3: CASSLSGTGNYYGYTF; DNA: TGTGCCAGCAGCCTCTCTGGGACAGGGAATTACTATGGCTACACCTTC
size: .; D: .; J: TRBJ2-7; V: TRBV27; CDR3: CASSSWASYEQYF; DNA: TGTGCCAGCAGTTCGTGGGCGTCCTACGAGCAGTACTTC
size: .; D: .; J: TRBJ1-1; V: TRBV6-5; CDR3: CASSYSNGETEAFF; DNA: TGTGCCAGCAGTTACTCGAACGGGGAGACTGAAGCTTTCTTT
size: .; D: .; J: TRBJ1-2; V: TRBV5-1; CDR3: CASSLEGGGYTF; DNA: TGCGCCAGCAGCTTGGAGGGAGGGGGCTACACCTTC
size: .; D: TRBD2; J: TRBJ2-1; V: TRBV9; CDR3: CASSLEAGVYNEQFF; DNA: TGTGCCAGCAGCCTAGAAGCGGGAGTATACAATGAGCAGTTCTTC
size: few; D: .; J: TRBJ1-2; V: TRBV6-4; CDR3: CASSDWSAGGGYTF; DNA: TGTGCCAGCAGTGACTGGTCGGCAGGAGGCGGCTACACCTTC
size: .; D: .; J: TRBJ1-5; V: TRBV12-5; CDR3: CAPPRSDNQPQHF; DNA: TGTGCCCCCCCGCGTTCCGACAATCAGCCCCAGCATTTT
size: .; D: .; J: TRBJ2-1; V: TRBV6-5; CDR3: CASSYSASSNEQFF; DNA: TGTGCCAGCAGTTACTCGGCTAGCAGCAATGAGCAGTTCTTC
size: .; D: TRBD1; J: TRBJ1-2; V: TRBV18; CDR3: CASSPTGDNYGYTF; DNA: TGTGCCAGCTCACCAACAGGGGACAACTATGGCTACACCTTC
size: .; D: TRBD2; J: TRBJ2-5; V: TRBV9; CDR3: CASSVVFGRASETQYF; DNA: TGTGCCAGCAGCGTAGTTTTCGGGAGGGCCTCGGAGACCCAGTACTTC
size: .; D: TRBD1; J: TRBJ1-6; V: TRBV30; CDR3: CAWSPDRSYNSPLHF; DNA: TGTGCCTGGAGCCCGGACAGGTCCTATAATTCACCCCTCCACTTT
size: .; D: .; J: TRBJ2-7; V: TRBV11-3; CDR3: CASSLDGEQYF; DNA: TGTGCCAGCAGCTTAGACGGCGAGCAGTACTTC
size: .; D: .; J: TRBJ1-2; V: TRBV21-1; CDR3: CASRQRGGYTF; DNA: TGTGCCAGCCGCCAAAGGGGAGGCTACACCTTC
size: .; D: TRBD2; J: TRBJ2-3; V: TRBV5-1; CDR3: CASSDLTSGSTDTQYF; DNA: TGCGCCAGCAGCGACTTGACTAGCGGAAGCACAGATACGCAGTATTTT
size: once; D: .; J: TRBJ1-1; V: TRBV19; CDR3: CASSHREQNTEAFF; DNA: TGTGCCAGTAGCCACAGAGAACAAAACACTGAAGCTTTCTTT
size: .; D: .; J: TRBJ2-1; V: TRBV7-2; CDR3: CASSPSGGSSYNEQFF; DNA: TGTGCCAGCAGCCCCTCCGGGGGTAGCTCCTACAATGAGCAGTTCTTC
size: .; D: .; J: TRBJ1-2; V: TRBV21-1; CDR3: CASSPTGGKGYTF; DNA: TGTGCCAGCAGCCCGACAGGGGGCAAAGGCTACACCTTC
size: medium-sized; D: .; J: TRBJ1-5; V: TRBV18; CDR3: CASSPTENQPQHF; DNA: TGTGCCAGCTCACCAACGGAGAATCAGCCCCAGCATTTT
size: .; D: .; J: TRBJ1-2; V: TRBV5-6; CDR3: CASSWREDYGYTF; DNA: TGTGCCAGCAGCTGGAGGGAAGACTATGGCTACACCTTC
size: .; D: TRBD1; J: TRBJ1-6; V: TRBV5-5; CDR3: CASSLRETGDSYNSPLHF; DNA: TGTGCCAGCAGCTTGCGAGAGACAGGGGATTCCTATAATTCACCCCTCCACTTT
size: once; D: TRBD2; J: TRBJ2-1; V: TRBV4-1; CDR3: CASRPVGTSVYNEQFF; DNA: TGCGCCAGCCGCCCGGTCGGGACTAGCGTTTACAATGAGCAGTTCTTC
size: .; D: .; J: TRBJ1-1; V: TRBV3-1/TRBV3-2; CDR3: CASSRQGRVEAFF; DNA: TGTGCCAGCAGCCGGCAGGGGCGAGTTGAAGCTTTCTTT
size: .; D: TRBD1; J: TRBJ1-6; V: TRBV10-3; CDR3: CAISEIWTGGNSPLHF; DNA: TGTGCCATCAGTGAGATATGGACAGGGGGGAATTCACCCCTCCACTTT
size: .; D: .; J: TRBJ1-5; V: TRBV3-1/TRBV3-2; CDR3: CASSQALYQPQHF; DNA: TGTGCCAGCAGCCAAGCCCTCTATCAGCCCCAGCATTTT
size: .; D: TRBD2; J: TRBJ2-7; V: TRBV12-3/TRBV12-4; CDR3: CASRPTSGDEQYF; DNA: TGTGCCAGCAGACCTACTAGCGGGGACGAGCAGTACTTC
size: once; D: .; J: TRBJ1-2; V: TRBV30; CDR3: CAWNKPEDRGYGYTF; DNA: TGTGCCTGGAACAAGCCGGAAGACAGAGGCTATGGCTACACCTTC
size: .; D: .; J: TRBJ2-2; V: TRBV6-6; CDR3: CASKAATGPNTGELFF; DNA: TGTGCCAGCAAGGCCGCCACAGGGCCGAACACCGGGGAGCTGTTTTTT
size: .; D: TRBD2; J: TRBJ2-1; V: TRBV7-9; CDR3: CASSPSGASYNEQFF; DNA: TGTGCCAGCAGCCCTAGCGGCGCTTCCTACAATGAGCAGTTCTTC
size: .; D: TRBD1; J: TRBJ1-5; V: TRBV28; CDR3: CASSDSGTGGNQPQHF; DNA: TGTGCCAGCAGTGACTCCGGGACAGGGGGCAATCAGCCCCAGCATTTT
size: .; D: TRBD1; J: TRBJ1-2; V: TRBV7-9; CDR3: CASSERRGQGFFDYGYTF; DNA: TGTGCCAGCAGCGAGCGCCGGGGACAGGGATTCTTTGACTATGGCTACACCTTC
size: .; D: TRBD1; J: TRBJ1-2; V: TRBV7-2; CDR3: CASSSKTGTAIGYTF; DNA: TGTGCCAGCAGCTCTAAAACCGGGACAGCTATCGGCTACACCTTC
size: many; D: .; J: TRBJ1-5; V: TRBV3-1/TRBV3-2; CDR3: CASSPGEQPQHF; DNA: TGTGCCAGCAGTCCAGGGGAACAGCCCCAGCATTTT
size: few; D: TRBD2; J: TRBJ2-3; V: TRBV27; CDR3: CASSSSGTSGRGASTDTQYF; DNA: TGTGCCAGCAGTTCTTCCGGGACTAGCGGGAGGGGGGCTAGCACAGATACGCAGTATTTT
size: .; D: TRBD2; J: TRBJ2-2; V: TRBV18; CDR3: CASSPRTSGFPGELFF; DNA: TGTGCCAGCTCACCACGTACTAGCGGGTTCCCCGGGGAGCTGTTTTTT
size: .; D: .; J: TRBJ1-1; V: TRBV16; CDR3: CASSQSRAENTEAFF; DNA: TGTGCCAGCAGCCAATCGCGGGCGGAGAACACTGAAGCTTTCTTT
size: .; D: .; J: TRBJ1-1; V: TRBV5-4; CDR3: CASSPRQVSGGTEAFF; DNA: TGTGCCAGCAGCCCGAGACAGGTATCGGGGGGGACTGAAGCTTTCTTT
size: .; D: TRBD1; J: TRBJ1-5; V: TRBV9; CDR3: CASSVAKGGWMGQPQHF; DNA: TGTGCCAGCAGCGTAGCTAAAGGGGGCTGGATGGGACAGCCCCAGCATTTT
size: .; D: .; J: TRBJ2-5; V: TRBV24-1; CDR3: CATSETQETQYF; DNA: TGTGCCACCAGTGAGACACAAGAGACCCAGTACTTC
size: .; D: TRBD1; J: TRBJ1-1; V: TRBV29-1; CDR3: CSVEDRGTEAFF; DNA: TGCAGCGTTGAAGACAGGGGGACTGAAGCTTTCTTT
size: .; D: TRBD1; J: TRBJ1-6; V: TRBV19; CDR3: CATLETGKNSPLHF; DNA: TGTGCCACCCTAGAGACAGGGAAGAATTCACCCCTCCACTTT
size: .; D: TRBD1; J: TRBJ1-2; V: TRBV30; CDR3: CAWRKGTGTSNYGYTF; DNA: TGTGCCTGGAGGAAGGGGACAGGCACCTCTAACTATGGCTACACCTTC
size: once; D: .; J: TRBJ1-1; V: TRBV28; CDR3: CASRPQRVGTEAFF; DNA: TGTGCCAGCAGACCCCAGAGGGTAGGGACTGAAGCTTTCTTT